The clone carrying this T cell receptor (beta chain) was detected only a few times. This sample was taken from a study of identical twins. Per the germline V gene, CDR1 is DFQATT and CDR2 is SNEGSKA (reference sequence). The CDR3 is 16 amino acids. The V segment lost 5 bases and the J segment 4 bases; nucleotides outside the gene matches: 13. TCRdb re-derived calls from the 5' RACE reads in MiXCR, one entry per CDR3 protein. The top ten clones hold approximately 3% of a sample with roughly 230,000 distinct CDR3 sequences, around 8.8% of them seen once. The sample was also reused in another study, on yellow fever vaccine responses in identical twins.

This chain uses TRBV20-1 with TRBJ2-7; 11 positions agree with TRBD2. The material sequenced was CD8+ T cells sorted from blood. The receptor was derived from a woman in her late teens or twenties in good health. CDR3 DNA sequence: TGCAGTGCTGAACGCCGAGGGACTAGCGGAAGGTACGAGCAGTACTTC. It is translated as CSAERRGTSGRYEQYF.